The TCR beta chain under discussion was sequenced for a study of cytomegalovirus exposure and HLA in healthy donors. General study results and limits: Specificity for CMV antigens was confirmed in vitro for a few of the CMV-associated chains.

V shed 1 base and J shed 4 bases, with 11 bases lying between them. The CDR3 consists of 15 residues. Per germline, CDR1 LNHDA and CDR2 SQIVND (reference sequence). Regarding this clone: Its matching antigen is unknown.

Sequencing was performed with immunoSEQ multiplex PCR; in TCRdb, only in-frame clones are kept and a portion is missing. The sample holds over 200,000 clones; about 91% are singletons and the top ten take about 2.7%. The chain couples TRBV19 to TRBJ2-1; maybe TRBD1 (5 bases). The TCR comes from a woman aged 18-29 years in good health and CMV-seronegative. Material for sequencing was PBMCs. The CDR3 DNA follows: TGTGCCAGTAGTATAGCCTCAACAGGATACAATGAGCAGTTCTTC. Residues: CASSIASTGYNEQFF.